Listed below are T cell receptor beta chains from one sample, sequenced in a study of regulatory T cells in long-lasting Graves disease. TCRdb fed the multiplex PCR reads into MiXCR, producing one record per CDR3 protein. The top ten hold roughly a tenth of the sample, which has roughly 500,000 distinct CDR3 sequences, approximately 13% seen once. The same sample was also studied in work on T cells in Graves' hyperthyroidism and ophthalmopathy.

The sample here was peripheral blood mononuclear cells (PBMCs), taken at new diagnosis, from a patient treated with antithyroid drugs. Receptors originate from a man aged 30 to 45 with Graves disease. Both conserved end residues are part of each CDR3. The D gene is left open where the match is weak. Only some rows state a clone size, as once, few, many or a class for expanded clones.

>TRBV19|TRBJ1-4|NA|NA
CASSIESGEKLFF
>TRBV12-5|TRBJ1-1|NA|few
CASAWRVVGGSNTEAFF
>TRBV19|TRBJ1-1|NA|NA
CASSISGASGGAFF
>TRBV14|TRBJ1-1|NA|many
CASSQSILTQGPVRAFF
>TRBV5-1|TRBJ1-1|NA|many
CASSLGGTALTEAFF
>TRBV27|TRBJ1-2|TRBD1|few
CASSLSGQGANGYTF
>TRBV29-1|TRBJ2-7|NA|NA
CSVSGPYEQYF
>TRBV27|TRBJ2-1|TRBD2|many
CASSLLPSGNNEQFF
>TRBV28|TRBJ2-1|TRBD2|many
CASSLLAPGLAGVNEQFF
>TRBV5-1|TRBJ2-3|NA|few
CASSLEPNTQYF
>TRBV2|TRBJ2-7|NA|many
CARRPYEQYF
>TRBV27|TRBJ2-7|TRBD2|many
CASSLRGLTSGSEQYF
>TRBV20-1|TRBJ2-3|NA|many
CSLFSGYSTDTQYF
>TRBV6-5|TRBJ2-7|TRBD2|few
CASSWTSGIPLRYEQYF
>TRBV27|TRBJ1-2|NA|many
CASSSGAGYGYTF
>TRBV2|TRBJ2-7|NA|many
CASSGPYEQYF
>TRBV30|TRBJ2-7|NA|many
CAWSGVSFYEQYF
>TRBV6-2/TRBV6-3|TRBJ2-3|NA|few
CASTDVGQVRGDTQYF
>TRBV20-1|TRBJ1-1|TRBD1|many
CSAHRGQANTEAFF
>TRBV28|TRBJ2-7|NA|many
CASSLNRVQQYF
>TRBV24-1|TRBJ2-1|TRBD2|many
CATSDAPGLAGREEQFF
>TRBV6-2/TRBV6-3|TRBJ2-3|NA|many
CAGAGGLYTDTQYF
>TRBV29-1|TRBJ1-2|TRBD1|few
CSVEKRQGRDGYTF
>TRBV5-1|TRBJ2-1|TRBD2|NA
CASSSIAGGEQFF
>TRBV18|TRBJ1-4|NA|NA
CASSRGQRFEKLFF
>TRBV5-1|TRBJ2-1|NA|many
CASSTLGAGANNEQFF
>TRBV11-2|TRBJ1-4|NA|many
CASSGLGEKLFF
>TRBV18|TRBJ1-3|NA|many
CASSPLENSGNTIYF
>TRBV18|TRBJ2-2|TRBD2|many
CASSPDSGGSTGELFF
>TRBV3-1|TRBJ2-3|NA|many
CASSHSEDTQYF
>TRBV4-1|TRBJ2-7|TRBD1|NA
CASSQGQGVSSYEQYF
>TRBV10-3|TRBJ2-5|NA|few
CAISGPRAQETQYF
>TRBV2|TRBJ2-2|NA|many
CASTRRSNTGELFF
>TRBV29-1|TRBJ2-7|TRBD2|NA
CSVKREVGEQYF
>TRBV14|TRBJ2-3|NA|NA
CASSQNLQLVGVSSTDTQYF
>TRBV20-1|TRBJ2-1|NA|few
CSARDQAGPYNEQLF
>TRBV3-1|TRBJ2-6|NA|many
CASSPEANVLTF
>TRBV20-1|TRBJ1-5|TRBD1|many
CSTRRDRESQPQHF
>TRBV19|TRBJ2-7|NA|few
CASSIPGPTSYEQYF
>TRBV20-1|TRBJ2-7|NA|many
CSASPLTGTVFREQYF
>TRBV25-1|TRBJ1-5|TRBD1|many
CASSEGKQGPYSNQPQHF
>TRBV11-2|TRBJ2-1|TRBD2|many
CASRSISSGAYNEQFF
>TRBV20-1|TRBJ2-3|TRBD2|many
CSASYSGSQDTQYF
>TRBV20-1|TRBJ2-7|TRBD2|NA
CSAHGTSGSGGYEQYF
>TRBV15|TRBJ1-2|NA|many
CATSRDRGGFGYTF
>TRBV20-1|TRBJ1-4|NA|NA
CSARVLTAYNEKLFF
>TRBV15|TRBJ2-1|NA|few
CATSRTQSRVYNEQFF
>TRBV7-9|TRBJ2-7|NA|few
CASSFTTGGDYEQYF
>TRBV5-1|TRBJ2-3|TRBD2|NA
CASSLAASGNPFTDTQYF
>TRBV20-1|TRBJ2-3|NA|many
CSASQVPEDTQYF
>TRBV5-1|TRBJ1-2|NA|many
CASSLEGDYGYTF
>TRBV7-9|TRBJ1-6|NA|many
CASSLRGYSPLHF
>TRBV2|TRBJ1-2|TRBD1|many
CASSTRGASTF
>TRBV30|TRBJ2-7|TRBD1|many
CACIRDSTYEQYF
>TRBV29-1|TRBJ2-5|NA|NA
CSVATGHETQYF